Presented here are 20 T cell receptor beta chains from one specimen sequenced in a study of T cells expressing NK-cell markers. Using the 5' RACE reads, TCRdb records one entry per CDR3 protein without DNA. The sample includes about 150,000 distinct CDR3 sequences. The material sequenced was blood T cells: a sorted CD56 or NKG2C T cell subset, CD4+ or CD8+ T cells, or bulk PBMC T cells (not recorded which). The source of these receptors is a woman aged 45 to 65 in good health.

The chain combines TRBV29-1 with TRBJ1-2. The germline V gene encodes CDR1 SQVTM and CDR2 ANQGSEA. The CDR3 loop spans 11 amino acids. CDR3: CSAEGLRGYTF.

The chain links TRBV5-6 to TRBJ2-3. CDR1 and CDR2 from the germline V gene are SGHDT and YYEEEE. The length of the CDR3 is 14 residues. The CDR3 is CASSLQVSTDTQYF. Complete variable domain (other parts from reference TRBV5-6 and TRBJ2-3): DAGVTQSPTHLIKTRGQQVTLRCSPKSGHDTVSWYQQALGQGPQFIFQYYEEEERQRGNFPDRFSGHQFPNYSSELNVNALLLGDSALYLCASSLQVSTDTQYFGPGTRLTVL.

The J gene is TRBJ1-6, the V gene TRBV7-2; the D call from TCRdb, TRBD1, cannot be confirmed without DNA. There are 14 residues in the CDR3. Germline V gene lookup returns CDR1 SGHTA and CDR2 FQGNSA. CDR3 protein: CASSPETGSSPLHF.

The chain recombines TRBV24-1 with TRBJ2-5; the TRBD2 assignment by TCRdb is unverifiable without DNA. The CDR3 has 15 residues. Germline CDR1 is KGHDR and CDR2 is SFDVKD. CDR3 loop: CATSELAGAGETQYF.

V gene TRBV7-7 combines with J gene TRBJ2-2; TCRdb's assignment of TRBD2 cannot be checked, as there is no DNA. Germline V gene lookup returns CDR1 SSHAT and CDR2 FNYEAQ (reference sequence). This CDR3 spans 17 amino acids. The CDR3 protein is CASSLGLAGEEAGELFF.

The chain uses TRBV3-1 and TRBJ2-1. The length of the CDR3 is 11 residues. Germline V gene sequence: CDR1 LGHDT, CDR2 YNNKEL (reference sequence). The CDR3 spells CASSQDWEQFF.

The chain has TRBV13 and TRBJ2-7; the D call from TCRdb, TRBD1, cannot be confirmed without DNA. The germline V gene has CDR1 PRHDT and CDR2 FYEKMQ (reference sequence). This CDR3 contains 14 residues. The chain's CDR3 is CASSLDRVPHEQYF.

The rearrangement uses TRBV5-6 and TRBJ1-4. Germline V lookup: CDR1 SGHDT, CDR2 YYEEEE. This CDR3 is built from 16 residues. The CDR3 loop reads CASSSIDLIGNEKLFF.

This chain connects TRBV3-1 to TRBJ2-5. The CDR3 spans 14 residues. CDR1 and CDR2 (germline): LGHDT, YNNKEL (reference sequence). The CDR3 loop reads CASSQDNEGETQYF.

The chain's CDR3 is CASSGRANNEQFF. The genes are TRBV9 and TRBJ2-1. Germline V gene data show CDR1 as SGDLS and CDR2 as YYNGEE. CDR3 length equals 13 residues.

The chain employs TRBV9 and TRBJ2-7. Germline values: CDR1 SGDLS, CDR2 YYNGEE. The CDR3 loop spans 12 amino acids. CDR3 in amino acids: CASSGETYEQYF. Filled out from reference TRBV9 and TRBJ2-7, the complete variable domain reads DSGVTQTPKHLITATGQRVTLRCSPRSGDLSVYWYQQSLDQGLQFLIQYYNGEERAKGNILERFSAQQFPDLHSELNLSSLELGDSALYFCASSGETYEQYFGPGTRLTVT.

The chain carries TRBV24-1 and TRBJ2-1; TCRdb designates TRBD2, a call that cannot be tested without DNA. The length of the CDR3 is 13 residues. CDR1 is KGHDR and CDR2 is SFDVKD in the germline V gene. CDR3 region: CATRARSGTEQFF.

This rearrangement joins TRBV7-8 to TRBJ2-3; TCRdb's assignment of TRBD2 cannot be checked, as there is no DNA. Germline lookup yields CDR1 SGHVS and CDR2 FQNEAQ. The CDR3 runs 15 residues. The CDR3 sequence: CASSLMGEGRDTQYF.

The chain employs TRBV7-9 and TRBJ2-3. The CDR3 spans 18 residues. Germline assignment: CDR1 SEHNR and CDR2 FQNEAQ (reference sequence). The CDR3 is CASSLVPETHGYTDTQYF. Full variable domain (remainder filled in from reference TRBV7-9 and TRBJ2-3): DTGVSQNPRHKITKRGQNVTFRCDPISEHNRLYWYRQTLGQGPEFLTYFQNEAQLEKSRLLSDRFSAERPKGSFSTLEIQRTEQGDSAMYLCASSLVPETHGYTDTQYFGPGTRLTVL.

The chain employs TRBV7-6 and TRBJ1-5; TCRdb's D call of TRBD1 is untestable without DNA. The CDR3 has 15 amino acids. The germline V gene has CDR1 SGHVS and CDR2 FNYEAQ. CDR3 amino acids: CASSFLTGINQPQHF. The full variable domain, its missing parts supplied by reference TRBV7-6 and TRBJ1-5, is GAGVSQSPRYKVTKRGQDVALRCDPISGHVSLYWYRQALGQGPEFLTYFNYEAQQDKSGLPNDRFSAERPEGSISTLTIQRTEQRDSAMYRCASSFLTGINQPQHFGDGTRLSIL.

The chain links TRBV27 to TRBJ2-1; the D gene TCRdb calls, TRBD2, cannot be checked with no DNA. The CDR3 has 16 residues. The germline gives CDR1 MNHEY, CDR2 SMNVEV (reference sequence). CDR3 amino acids: CASSSEGGRVRNEQFF.

The genes are TRBV7-9 and TRBJ2-3; no DNA is available, so the TRBD1 call from TCRdb remains unchecked. Germline assignment: CDR1 SEHNR and CDR2 FQNEAQ (reference sequence). The CDR3 runs to 15 residues. The CDR3 reads CASSSRTGHTDTQYF.

The CDR3 region is CSVESRQGVGGELFF. V gene TRBV29-1 combines with J gene TRBJ2-2; as DNA is missing, the TRBD1 call by TCRdb cannot be tested. CDR1 and CDR2 from the germline V gene are SQVTM and ANQGSEA. There are 15 residues in the CDR3.

The chain uses TRBV10-3 and TRBJ2-3; with no DNA, the TCRdb D assignment of TRBD2 cannot be verified. The CDR3 has 14 amino acids. CDR1 ENHRY and CDR2 SYGVKD come from the germline V gene. CDR3 region: CAISVKRETDTQYF.

The chain uses TRBV6-5 and TRBJ2-5; with no DNA, the TCRdb D assignment of TRBD1 cannot be verified. Germline CDR1 and CDR2: MNHEY and SVGAGI. The CDR3 spans 11 residues. CDR3: CASSGKETQYF.